The present entry profiles one T cell receptor (beta chain) with its context. Its antigen is as yet unknown. TCRdb recomputed calls from the 5' RACE reads with MiXCR, one row per CDR3 protein. Of around 530,000 distinct CDR3 sequences in the sample, around 15% were seen once. This sample was taken from a study of identical twins. CDR1 LGHDT and CDR2 YNNKEL come from the germline V gene (reference sequence). CDR3 length: 14 amino acids. V was clipped by 5 bases and J by 1 base, with 10 bases between them. Notes on the study in general: Weaker excess twin sharing was observed in beta out-of-frame sequences.

This same sample was also taken into another study, of yellow fever vaccine responses in identical twins.

The TCR originated in a woman aged 18-29 years in good health. V usage is TRBV3-1 and J usage is TRBJ2-3; D is possibly TRBD1 (6 bases). Sequencing was done on a sample of CD4+ T cells sorted from blood. CDR3 in amino acids: CASSIRGRTDTQYF. CDR3 in DNA: TGTGCCAGCAGCATCAGGGGACGCACAGATACGCAGTATTTT.